This TCR beta chain derives from a study of spatial heterogeneity in lung cancer (dated by TCRdb to the late 2010s). Study-level background: More beta-chain than alpha-chain transcripts were consistently detected, likely reflecting higher beta-chain transcript abundance. At surgery, over 200 tumor regions, approximately 64 matched nontumor lung samples and a few dozen PBMC samples were TCR-sequenced for both alpha and beta chains. In the raw uncorrected reads, each unique combination of TCR and UMI appeared on average more than ten times. Nonsynonymous mutation counts, determined by whole-exome sequencing of tumor tissue, were related to TCR repertoire features. The study quantitatively compared TCR alpha and beta repertoires across multiple tumor regions, matched nontumor lung and blood in non-small cell lung cancer. Beyond this particular receptor, the publication reports: Confirming at a functional level the hypothesis that regional TCRs recognize regional mutations was considered to require additional single-cell paired TCR alpha and beta sequencing. Ubiquitous expanded tumor TCRs showed up in blood more often at tumor resection than at routine follow-up.

The method behind the library was 5' RACE. Instrument on record: NextSeq 500. The TCR library protocol attached a unique molecular identifier to each TCR cDNA molecule to allow correction of PCR and sequencing errors. Per the source publication's procedure: TCR identification, UMI-based error correction and CDR3 extraction were performed with Decombinator tools. Expanded TCRs were defined as those above a frequency of 2 per 1,000, corresponding to the top 1% of the tumor frequency distribution. Renyi diversity was computed with the R vegan package after each repertoire had been subsampled 100 times to 5,000 TCRs. CDR3 similarity networks were constructed using string-kernel similarity of amino acid triplets, with links drawn between CDR3s whose pairwise similarity was above 0.82. TCRdb cleaned the public reads at Q25 with fastp, built clones with MiXCR and kept in-frame beta chains. Rows with a matching CDR3 protein are joined into one entry that keeps the most common DNA and genes. TCRdb, rather than the study authors, made the V and J calls. This sample is represented by under 75,000 distinct CDR3 sequences; approximately 8% of them were singletons. Roughly 16% of the sample is held by the ten biggest clonotypes.

This clonotype has at least ten counts. Its antigen is still unknown. A much larger clonotype is one base distant, so this may be a read error. Explained via the paper, the time point label denotes: sample taken at primary tumor resection. Without any cell sorting, TCR sequencing was performed on whole RNA extracted either from tumor and nontumor lung tissue or from cryopreserved PBMC samples. Donors were 72 patients with early-stage, untreated non-small cell lung cancer from the lung TRACERx cohort. A patient was chosen for TCR sequencing only when enough RNA was available from at least two tumor regions. The cysteine opens and the phenylalanine closes a CDR3 of 15 amino acids. The CDR3 DNA has 45 bases and is translated from base 1.

The receptor chain draws on TRBV12-3 or TRBV12-4 and TRBJ2-2; the D element could tentatively be TRBD1 or TRBD2, as 5 bases agree for each. This TCR derives from a female donor with early-stage non-small cell lung cancer. Sequencing was performed on PBMCs, taken at surgery. The nucleotide sequence reads as follows: TGTGCCAGCAGTCAAGAGACAGTGAACACCGGGGAGCTGTCTTTT. Translated, this is CASSQETVNTGELSF.